This is a list of T cell receptor beta chains from one sample in a study of OX40 agonist ivuxolimab in advanced cancers. Clones were read by immunoSEQ multiplex PCR, and TCRdb kept only the in-frame ones, dropping some. The data contain 45,000 to 65,000 clones, about four fifths of them seen just once; the ten biggest clones take up around 2.3%. The sequencing used CD4+ or CD8+ T cells sorted from blood, collected in a trial of the OX40 agonist ivuxolimab. Every receptor here comes from an adult with an advanced solid tumor such as melanoma, head and neck, liver or kidney cancer. CDR3s include the opening cysteine and the closing phenylalanine or tryptophan. Each record gives: V gene, J gene, D gene, clone size, CDR3 protein, CDR3 DNA. The D gene is left open where the match is weak. Not every row has a clone size; where given, it reads once, few, many or a size class.

v_call: TRBV29-1
j_call: TRBJ1-3
d_call: TRBD1
clone_size: NA
cdr3_aa: CSASGTGVGNTIYF
cdr3_nt: TGCAGCGCCTCCGGGACAGGGGTCGGAAACACCATATATTTT

v_call: TRBV4-1
j_call: TRBJ2-7
d_call: TRBD2
clone_size: NA
cdr3_aa: CASSPGLLRREVRDEQYF
cdr3_nt: TGCGCCAGCAGCCCTGGCCTCCTCAGGCGGGAGGTTAGGGACGAGCAGTACTTC

v_call: TRBV6-5
j_call: TRBJ1-5
d_call: NA
clone_size: medium-sized
cdr3_aa: CASSYGGLNQPQHF
cdr3_nt: TGTGCCAGCAGTTACGGGGGCCTCAATCAGCCCCAGCATTTT

v_call: TRBV2
j_call: TRBJ2-2
d_call: TRBD2
clone_size: NA
cdr3_aa: CASRGLAGGPTGELFF
cdr3_nt: TGTGCCAGCAGAGGTTTAGCGGGGGGGCCCACCGGGGAGCTGTTTTTT

v_call: TRBV6-6
j_call: TRBJ1-5
d_call: NA
clone_size: NA
cdr3_aa: CASSRQGSNQPQHF
cdr3_nt: TGTGCCAGCAGCCGCCAAGGGAGCAATCAGCCCCAGCATTTT

v_call: TRBV2
j_call: TRBJ1-2
d_call: NA
clone_size: few
cdr3_aa: CASRYDTWGAVGYTF
cdr3_nt: TGTGCCAGCAGATATGATACATGGGGGGCTGTTGGCTACACCTTC

v_call: TRBV28
j_call: TRBJ1-5
d_call: TRBD1
clone_size: NA
cdr3_aa: CASMTGSVRSNQPQHF
cdr3_nt: TGTGCCAGCATGACAGGGTCCGTACGTAGCAATCAGCCCCAGCATTTT

v_call: TRBV2
j_call: TRBJ2-5
d_call: NA
clone_size: NA
cdr3_aa: CASTPGYQETQYF
cdr3_nt: TGTGCCAGCACTCCGGGGTACCAAGAGACCCAGTACTTC

v_call: TRBV7-2
j_call: TRBJ1-1
d_call: NA
clone_size: NA
cdr3_aa: CASSLTRGPNTEAFF
cdr3_nt: TGTGCCAGCAGCTTGACCCGGGGCCCGAACACTGAAGCTTTCTTT

v_call: TRBV2
j_call: TRBJ2-7
d_call: NA
clone_size: NA
cdr3_aa: CARIRGEDTGTYEQYF
cdr3_nt: TGTGCCAGAATCCGAGGGGAGGACACGGGGACCTACGAGCAGTACTTC

v_call: TRBV6-5
j_call: TRBJ2-2
d_call: NA
clone_size: NA
cdr3_aa: CASSEQGRTGELFF
cdr3_nt: TGTGCCAGCAGTGAACAGGGTCGGACCGGGGAGCTGTTTTTT

v_call: TRBV15
j_call: TRBJ2-4
d_call: NA
clone_size: NA
cdr3_aa: CATAEYLAKNIQYF
cdr3_nt: TGTGCCACCGCAGAGTATCTAGCCAAAAACATTCAGTACTTC

v_call: TRBV28
j_call: TRBJ1-4
d_call: NA
clone_size: once
cdr3_aa: CASSLVGNEKLFF
cdr3_nt: TGTGCCAGCAGTTTAGTCGGGAATGAAAAACTGTTTTTT

v_call: TRBV5-8
j_call: TRBJ1-1
d_call: TRBD1
clone_size: few
cdr3_aa: CASSGRNRGGAFF
cdr3_nt: TGTGCCAGCAGCGGAAGGAACAGGGGAGGAGCTTTCTTT

v_call: TRBV30
j_call: TRBJ2-7
d_call: NA
clone_size: NA
cdr3_aa: CACKTGTPYEQYF
cdr3_nt: TGTGCCTGCAAAACAGGGACTCCTTACGAGCAGTACTTC

v_call: TRBV6-5
j_call: TRBJ1-1
d_call: TRBD1
clone_size: few
cdr3_aa: CASSYKGGASEAFF
cdr3_nt: TGTGCCAGCAGTTACAAAGGGGGCGCAAGTGAAGCTTTCTTT

v_call: TRBV29-1
j_call: TRBJ1-4
d_call: TRBD1
clone_size: NA
cdr3_aa: CSADGGQDEKLFF
cdr3_nt: TGCAGCGCCGATGGGGGACAGGACGAAAAACTGTTTTTT

v_call: TRBV2
j_call: TRBJ2-1
d_call: NA
clone_size: NA
cdr3_aa: CASSDIDRRVYNEQFF
cdr3_nt: TGTGCCAGCAGTGATATAGACAGGAGGGTCTACAATGAGCAGTTCTTC

v_call: TRBV27
j_call: TRBJ2-3
d_call: TRBD1
clone_size: NA
cdr3_aa: CASSRGRGQRADTQYF
cdr3_nt: TGTGCCAGCAGTAGGGGACGGGGACAGAGGGCAGATACGCAGTATTTT

v_call: TRBV7-8
j_call: TRBJ2-3
d_call: NA
clone_size: few
cdr3_aa: CASKLRADTQYF
cdr3_nt: TGTGCCAGCAAGCTTAGAGCAGATACGCAGTATTTT

v_call: TRBV7-2
j_call: TRBJ1-5
d_call: NA
clone_size: few
cdr3_aa: CASSLGVPNQPQHF
cdr3_nt: TGTGCCAGCAGCTTAGGTGTTCCCAATCAGCCCCAGCATTTT

v_call: TRBV18
j_call: TRBJ2-1
d_call: NA
clone_size: NA
cdr3_aa: CASSRLGGGLDNEQFF
cdr3_nt: TGTGCCAGCTCACGTCTTGGGGGCGGATTGGACAATGAGCAGTTCTTC

v_call: TRBV27
j_call: TRBJ2-3
d_call: NA
clone_size: NA
cdr3_aa: CASSLRGDTQYF
cdr3_nt: TGTGCCAGCAGTTTAAGAGGAGATACGCAGTATTTT

v_call: TRBV27
j_call: TRBJ2-1
d_call: TRBD1
clone_size: NA
cdr3_aa: CASQPGTGFNEQFF
cdr3_nt: TGTGCCAGCCAACCCGGGACAGGGTTCAATGAGCAGTTCTTC

v_call: TRBV19
j_call: TRBJ2-6
d_call: NA
clone_size: once
cdr3_aa: CASSIPGAGANVLTF
cdr3_nt: TGTGCCAGTAGTATTCCAGGGGCTGGGGCCAACGTCCTGACTTTC

v_call: TRBV4-2
j_call: TRBJ2-1
d_call: TRBD2
clone_size: NA
cdr3_aa: CASSQDYPGLAGINEQFF
cdr3_nt: TGTGCCAGCAGCCAAGATTACCCGGGACTAGCGGGAATCAATGAGCAGTTCTTC

v_call: TRBV2
j_call: TRBJ2-5
d_call: NA
clone_size: NA
cdr3_aa: CASREETQYF
cdr3_nt: TGTGCCAGCAGGGAAGAGACCCAGTACTTC

v_call: TRBV5-4
j_call: TRBJ2-3
d_call: NA
clone_size: NA
cdr3_aa: CASSLGSMGFTDTQYF
cdr3_nt: TGTGCCAGCAGCCTCGGTTCGATGGGGTTCACAGATACGCAGTATTTT

v_call: TRBV6-6
j_call: TRBJ2-1
d_call: NA
clone_size: NA
cdr3_aa: CASSLGLGYSVEQFF
cdr3_nt: TGTGCCAGCAGTCTAGGGTTGGGTTATAGCGTTGAGCAGTTCTTC

v_call: TRBV12-5
j_call: TRBJ1-1
d_call: NA
clone_size: once
cdr3_aa: CASGPGGAGTEAFF
cdr3_nt: TGTGCTAGTGGTCCCGGGGGCGCGGGGACTGAAGCTTTCTTT

v_call: TRBV18
j_call: TRBJ2-2
d_call: NA
clone_size: few
cdr3_aa: CASSPRDTGELFF
cdr3_nt: TGTGCCAGCTCACCACGGGACACCGGGGAGCTGTTTTTT

v_call: TRBV19
j_call: TRBJ1-2
d_call: NA
clone_size: NA
cdr3_aa: CASSILGGFYGYTF
cdr3_nt: TGTGCCAGTAGTATCCTGGGAGGGTTTTATGGCTACACCTTC

v_call: TRBV2
j_call: TRBJ2-7
d_call: NA
clone_size: few
cdr3_aa: CASSRVGEQYF
cdr3_nt: TGTGCCAGCAGCAGGGTCGGCGAGCAGTACTTC

v_call: TRBV7-2
j_call: TRBJ1-2
d_call: TRBD1
clone_size: NA
cdr3_aa: CASSLGWDRGVYGYTF
cdr3_nt: TGTGCCAGCAGCTTAGGGTGGGACAGGGGGGTCTATGGCTACACCTTC

v_call: TRBV7-9
j_call: TRBJ1-5
d_call: NA
clone_size: NA
cdr3_aa: CASSYGTSNQPQHF
cdr3_nt: TGTGCCAGCAGCTACGGCACTAGCAATCAGCCCCAGCATTTT

v_call: TRBV5-1
j_call: TRBJ2-1
d_call: NA
clone_size: few
cdr3_aa: CASSLGVISTYNEQFF
cdr3_nt: TGCGCCAGCAGCTTGGGGGTAATATCCACCTACAATGAGCAGTTCTTC

v_call: TRBV30
j_call: TRBJ2-7
d_call: NA
clone_size: NA
cdr3_aa: CAWSVQRASEQYF
cdr3_nt: TGTGCCTGGAGTGTACAACGTGCGTCCGAGCAGTACTTC

v_call: TRBV5-1
j_call: TRBJ2-7
d_call: NA
clone_size: few
cdr3_aa: CASSGQDSTYEQYF
cdr3_nt: TGCGCCAGCAGCGGACAAGACAGTACCTACGAGCAGTACTTC

v_call: TRBV20-1
j_call: TRBJ1-2
d_call: NA
clone_size: NA
cdr3_aa: CSAYRGDTF
cdr3_nt: TGCAGTGCTTACCGGGGCGACACCTTC

v_call: TRBV7-3
j_call: TRBJ2-1
d_call: TRBD2
clone_size: NA
cdr3_aa: CASSLRREGVNEQFF
cdr3_nt: TGTGCCAGCAGCTTACGGCGGGAGGGGGTCAATGAGCAGTTCTTC

v_call: TRBV4-1
j_call: TRBJ1-2
d_call: NA
clone_size: NA
cdr3_aa: CASSQDLEQDLYGYTF
cdr3_nt: TGCGCCAGCAGCCAAGATCTCGAACAGGACCTCTATGGCTACACCTTC

v_call: TRBV7-9
j_call: TRBJ1-5
d_call: NA
clone_size: few
cdr3_aa: CASSPQDNNQPQHF
cdr3_nt: TGTGCCAGCAGCCCCCAGGATAACAATCAGCCCCAGCATTTT

v_call: TRBV6-1
j_call: TRBJ2-6
d_call: TRBD2
clone_size: NA
cdr3_aa: CASSVSRGLAVSGANVLTF
cdr3_nt: TGTGCCAGCAGTGTAAGTCGAGGACTAGCGGTCTCTGGGGCCAACGTCCTGACTTTC

v_call: TRBV5-1
j_call: TRBJ2-7
d_call: TRBD2
clone_size: NA
cdr3_aa: CASSPQSGGLLRYEQYF
cdr3_nt: TGCGCCAGCAGTCCCCAGTCGGGGGGACTTCTAAGGTACGAGCAGTACTTC

v_call: TRBV19
j_call: TRBJ2-6
d_call: NA
clone_size: NA
cdr3_aa: CASSRLATSGANVLTF
cdr3_nt: TGTGCCAGTAGTAGACTTGCGACTTCTGGGGCCAACGTCCTGACTTTC

v_call: TRBV7-2
j_call: TRBJ1-6
d_call: NA
clone_size: once
cdr3_aa: CASSSRAGNSPLHF
cdr3_nt: TGTGCCAGCAGCTCTCGGGCTGGTAATTCACCCCTCCACTTT

v_call: TRBV19
j_call: TRBJ2-3
d_call: TRBD2
clone_size: NA
cdr3_aa: CASSGTSGGAKDTQYF
cdr3_nt: TGTGCCAGTAGTGGCACTAGCGGGGGGGCGAAAGATACGCAGTATTTT

v_call: TRBV5-1
j_call: TRBJ2-1
d_call: NA
clone_size: NA
cdr3_aa: CASSLGPGNEQFF
cdr3_nt: TGCGCCAGCAGCTTGGGCCCAGGCAATGAGCAGTTCTTC

v_call: TRBV10-3
j_call: TRBJ1-4
d_call: NA
clone_size: once
cdr3_aa: CAITEDPNEKLFF
cdr3_nt: TGTGCCATCACGGAAGACCCCAATGAAAAACTGTTTTTT

v_call: TRBV6-6
j_call: TRBJ1-6
d_call: NA
clone_size: NA
cdr3_aa: CASSYPDGNSPLHF
cdr3_nt: TGTGCCAGCAGTTACCCGGACGGTAATTCACCCCTCCACTTT

v_call: TRBV19
j_call: TRBJ1-5
d_call: NA
clone_size: NA
cdr3_aa: CASTSPAGTPNQPQHF
cdr3_nt: TGTGCCAGTACCTCCCCGGCGGGGACCCCTAATCAGCCCCAGCATTTT

v_call: TRBV6-5
j_call: TRBJ1-1
d_call: NA
clone_size: NA
cdr3_aa: CASRKQGNTEAFF
cdr3_nt: TGTGCCAGCAGAAAACAGGGGAACACTGAAGCTTTCTTT

v_call: TRBV28
j_call: TRBJ2-1
d_call: NA
clone_size: NA
cdr3_aa: CASAEGGNYNEQFF
cdr3_nt: TGTGCCAGCGCTGAGGGGGGAAACTACAATGAGCAGTTCTTC

v_call: TRBV27
j_call: TRBJ1-2
d_call: TRBD1
clone_size: NA
cdr3_aa: CASRPQDRGGYTF
cdr3_nt: TGTGCCAGCAGGCCTCAAGACAGGGGTGGCTACACCTTC

v_call: TRBV7-2
j_call: TRBJ2-7
d_call: NA
clone_size: NA
cdr3_aa: CASRRIGKTYEQYF
cdr3_nt: TGTGCCAGCAGACGGATAGGGAAGACCTACGAGCAGTACTTC

v_call: TRBV5-1
j_call: TRBJ1-1
d_call: NA
clone_size: NA
cdr3_aa: CASSFRRNTEAFF
cdr3_nt: TGCGCCAGCAGCTTTAGAAGGAACACTGAAGCTTTCTTT

v_call: TRBV28
j_call: TRBJ1-4
d_call: TRBD1
clone_size: NA
cdr3_aa: CASSKGQGYEKLFF
cdr3_nt: TGTGCCAGCAGTAAAGGACAGGGTTATGAAAAACTGTTTTTT

v_call: TRBV14
j_call: TRBJ2-3
d_call: NA
clone_size: NA
cdr3_aa: CASSPLGTDTQYF
cdr3_nt: TGTGCCAGCAGCCCTCTTGGGACAGATACGCAGTATTTT

v_call: TRBV18
j_call: TRBJ2-2
d_call: NA
clone_size: NA
cdr3_aa: CASSPPLRSNTGELFF
cdr3_nt: TGTGCCAGCTCACCACCTTTGCGGTCAAACACCGGGGAGCTGTTTTTT